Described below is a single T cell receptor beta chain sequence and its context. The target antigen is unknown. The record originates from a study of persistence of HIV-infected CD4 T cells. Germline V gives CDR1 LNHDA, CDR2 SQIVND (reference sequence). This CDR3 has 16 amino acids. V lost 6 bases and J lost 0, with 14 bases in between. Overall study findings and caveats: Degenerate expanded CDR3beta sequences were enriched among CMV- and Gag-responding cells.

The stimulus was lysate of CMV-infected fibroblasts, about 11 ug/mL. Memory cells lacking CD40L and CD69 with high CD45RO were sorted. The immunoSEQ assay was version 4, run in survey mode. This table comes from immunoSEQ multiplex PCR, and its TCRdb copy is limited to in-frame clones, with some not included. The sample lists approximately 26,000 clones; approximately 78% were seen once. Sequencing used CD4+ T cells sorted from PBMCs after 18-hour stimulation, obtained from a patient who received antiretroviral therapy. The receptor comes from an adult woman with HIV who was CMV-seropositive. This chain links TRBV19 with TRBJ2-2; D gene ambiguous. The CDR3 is CASRVMGSSNTGELFF. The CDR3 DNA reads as TGTGCCAGTAGGGTTATGGGCAGCTCGAACACCGGGGAGCTGTTTTTT.